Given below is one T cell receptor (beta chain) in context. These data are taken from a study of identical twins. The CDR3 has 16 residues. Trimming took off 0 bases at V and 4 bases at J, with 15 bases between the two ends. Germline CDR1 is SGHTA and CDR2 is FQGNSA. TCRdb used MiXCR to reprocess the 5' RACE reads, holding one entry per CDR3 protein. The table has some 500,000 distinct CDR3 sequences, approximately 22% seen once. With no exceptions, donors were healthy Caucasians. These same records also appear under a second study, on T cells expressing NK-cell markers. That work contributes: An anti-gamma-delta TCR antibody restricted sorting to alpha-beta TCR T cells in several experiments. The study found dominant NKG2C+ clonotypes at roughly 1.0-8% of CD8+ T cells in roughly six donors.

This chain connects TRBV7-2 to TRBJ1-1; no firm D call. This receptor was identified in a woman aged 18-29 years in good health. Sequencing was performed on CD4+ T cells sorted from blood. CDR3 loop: CASSLARWEGRTEAFF. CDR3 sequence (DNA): TGTGCCAGCAGCTTAGCAAGGTGGGAGGGTCGCACTGAAGCTTTCTTT.